This passage covers 10 T cell receptor beta chains from one sample sequenced in a study of blood T cell repertoires in COVID-19. TCRdb keeps only in-frame clones here, not all; method: immunoSEQ multiplex PCR. The table has fewer than 30,000 clones, 70% to 90% seen once. The specimen sequenced was peripheral blood. All receptors come from an elderly woman with COVID-19, enrolled during active disease.

The V call is TRBV2, the J call TRBJ1-6; TRBD1 agrees at 7 bases. The CDR3 loop spans 14 amino acids. Trimming removed 2 bases from V and 7 bases from J; junction bases left unmatched: 2. Germline V gene sequence: CDR1 SNHLY, CDR2 FYNNEI. CDR3 DNA sequence: TGTGCCAGCAGTGAACAGGGGGAGAATTCACCCCTCCACTTT. This gives the protein CASSEQGENSPLHF.

The chain couples TRBV5-1 to TRBJ2-5, with a tentative D call TRBD1 (6 bases). The V gene lost 1 base and the J gene lost 7 bases, with 11 bases spanning the gap. From germline, CDR1 is SGHRS and CDR2 YFSETQ. There are 13 residues in the CDR3. The CDR3 protein is CASSLLGAGTQYF. The CDR3 coding sequence is TGCGCCAGCAGCTTGCTGGGGGCCGGGACCCAGTACTTC.

V gene TRBV11-2 combines with J gene TRBJ2-1, with D perhaps matching TRBD2 (7 bases). This CDR3 comprises 15 residues. V was trimmed by 8 bases and J by 7 bases, leaving 21 bases between them. Looked up from germline, CDR1 is SGHAT and CDR2 is FQNNGV. CDR3: CASSPGGGRGNEQFF. The CDR3 nucleotides are TGTGCCAGCTCCCCTGGGGGGGGCCGAGGTAATGAGCAGTTCTTC. Based on the CDR3 plus reference TRBV11-2 and TRBJ2-1, the full variable domain is EAGVAQSPRYKIIEKRQSVAFWCNPISGHATLYWYQQILGQGPKLLIQFQNNGVVDDSQLPKDRFSAERLKGVDSTLKIQPAKLEDSAVYLCASSPGGGRGNEQFFGPGTRLTVL.

The chain recombines TRBV12-3 or TRBV12-4 with TRBJ2-7, with D uncertain. Deletions cut 5 bases from V and 0 bases from J, with 8 bases between. This CDR3 contains 13 residues. Here the CDR3 reads CASSTGFSYEQYF. The DNA of the CDR3 is TGTGCCAGCAGTACCGGGTTCTCCTACGAGCAGTACTTC.

J is TRBJ1-4 and V is TRBV5-1; 8 nucleotides match TRBD1. CDR1 and CDR2 from the germline V gene are SGHRS and YFSETQ. The ends lost 7 bases at V and 0 bases at J; junction bases unmatched: 20. The CDR3 spans 20 residues. The chain's CDR3 is CASSLDRASTVIATNEKLFF. The CDR3, as DNA: TGCGCCAGCTCTTTGGACAGGGCGAGTACGGTCATTGCAACTAATGAAAAACTGTTTTTT.

This clone showed up just a few times. This sequence joins TRBV18 and TRBJ2-1, with D maybe TRBD1 (6 bases). Trimming took 3 bases from V and 3 from J, leaving 15 bases between them. Germline CDR1 KGHSH, CDR2 LQKENI. The length of the CDR3 is 16 residues. Here the CDR3 DNA reads TGTGCCAGCTCACCCCTCCCTCAGGGGAACTACAATGAGCAGTTCTTC. Protein sequence: CASSPLPQGNYNEQFF.

This chain joins TRBV9 and TRBJ2-6; perhaps TRBD1 as D (5 bases). This CDR3 spans 16 amino acids. Trimming stripped 3 bases from V and 2 bases from J, with 12 bases between. From germline, CDR1 is SGDLS and CDR2 YYNGEE. In nucleotides, the CDR3 is TGTGCCAGCAGCGCACCCCAGGGTACTGGGGCCAACGTCCTGACTTTC. It specifies CASSAPQGTGANVLTF.

This chain uses TRBV19 with TRBJ1-5, with 9 bases that match TRBD1. Germline CDR1 LNHDA, CDR2 SQIVND (reference sequence). V dropped 1 base and J dropped 6; count of bases not matched to a gene: 4. The CDR3 totals 15 residues. CDR3 DNA: TGTGCCAGTAGTATAGGTACAGGGGGCGGTCAGCCCCAGCATTTT. Translating it yields CASSIGTGGGQPQHF.

V usage is TRBV3-1 (or the pseudogene TRBV3-2) and J usage is TRBJ1-6; TRBD1 agrees at 10 bases. The CDR3 totals 13 residues. Trimming cost V 8 bases and J 15 bases; bases outside gene matches: 10. Germline values: CDR1 LGHDT, CDR2 YNNKEL (reference sequence). The CDR3 loop is CASGGTGERFLHF. DNA of the CDR3: TGTGCCAGCGGGGGGACAGGGGAAAGGTTCCTCCACTTT.

The chain is built from TRBV9 and TRBJ1-4; 8 nucleotides agree with TRBD1. With 3 bases clipped from V and 6 bases from J, the junction kept 10 bases outside the gene matches. Germline CDR1 is SGDLS and CDR2 is YYNGEE. The CDR3 is 16 amino acids. The CDR3 region has the DNA TGTGCCAGCAGCGATCCCCGGACAGGGAGAGATGAAAAACTGTTTTTT. Protein sequence: CASSDPRTGRDEKLFF.